The 10 T cell receptor beta chains in this list originate from one sample, sequenced in a study of blood T cell repertoires in COVID-19. Data came from immunoSEQ multiplex PCR; TCRdb stores just in-frame clones and leaves some out. In the table there are tens of thousands of clones, around 85% of which are singletons. Source material: peripheral blood. The receptors stem from an elderly woman with acute or convalescent COVID-19.

DNA of the CDR3: TGTGCCAGCAGCCATAGCCCAGGGTACTCTGGAAACACCATATATTTT. The encoded protein is CASSHSPGYSGNTIYF. The V call is TRBV3-1 (or the pseudogene TRBV3-2), the J call TRBJ1-3, with D perhaps TRBD1 (5 bases). CDR3 length: 16 amino acids. Germline lookup yields CDR1 LGHDT and CDR2 YNNKEL (reference sequence). V lost 3 bases and J 0 bases, leaving 12 bases between the germline ends.

The J gene is TRBJ2-1, the V gene TRBV4-2; D remains ambiguous. Trimming pared 0 bases from V and 2 bases from J, leaving 14 bases between. The germline V gene encodes CDR1 LGHNA and CDR2 YNFKEQ. The CDR3 totals 17 residues. The chain's CDR3 is CASSQDLLSETYNEQFF. In nucleotides, the CDR3 is TGTGCCAGCAGCCAAGATCTTCTCAGCGAGACCTACAATGAGCAGTTCTTC.

The V call is TRBV7-2, the J call TRBJ2-7; D possibly corresponds to TRBD1 (6 bases). Trimming removed 1 base at V and 3 bases at J, with 13 bases between. The CDR3 length is 15 residues. Germline assignment: CDR1 SGHTA and CDR2 FQGNSA. The CDR3 DNA reads as TGTGCCAGCAGCTTAGGGGTGGTAGGGGGCTACGAGCAGTACTTC. It is translated as CASSLGVVGGYEQYF.

V usage is TRBV30 and J usage is TRBJ1-5; no clear D. V was pared by 3 bases and J by 0 bases, with 15 bases between. Looked up from germline, CDR1 is GTSNPN and CDR2 is SVGIG (reference sequence). This CDR3 contains 16 residues. Written as DNA, the CDR3 is TGTGCCTGGAGATCTCCTGGGCAGCATAGCAATCAGCCCCAGCATTTT. Translated: CAWRSPGQHSNQPQHF. The full variable domain, completed using reference TRBV30 and TRBJ1-5, is SQTIHQWPATLVQPVGSPLSLECTVEGTSNPNLYWYRQAAGRGLQLLFYSVGIGQISSEVPQNLSASRPQDRQFILSSKKLLLSDSGFYLCAWRSPGQHSNQPQHFGDGTRLSIL.

The chain is built from TRBV19 and TRBJ2-7; 12 bases line up with TRBD2. After removal of 5 bases from V and 6 bases from J, the junction contained 14 bases not matched to a gene. From germline, CDR1 is LNHDA and CDR2 SQIVND (reference sequence). CDR3 size: 17 residues. CDR3 sequence reads: CASSSHGLAGRSGEQYF. The CDR3, as DNA: TGTGCCAGTAGTTCCCATGGACTAGCGGGAAGGAGTGGCGAGCAGTACTTC.

The J gene is TRBJ1-1, the V gene TRBV28; D possibly corresponds to TRBD1 (5 bases). The CDR3 contains 11 residues. Germline CDR1 MDHEN, CDR2 SYDVKM. V lost 3 bases and J lost 10, with 9 bases in between. The CDR3 protein is CASSLWGLAFF. DNA of the CDR3: TGTGCCAGCAGTTTGTGGGGCCTAGCTTTCTTT.

V is TRBV2 and J is TRBJ2-5, with D possibly being TRBD2 (7 bases). The CDR3 runs to 14 residues. The V and J ends lost 4 bases and 1 base respectively, with 10 bases between them. Germline V gene sequence: CDR1 SNHLY, CDR2 FYNNEI. The CDR3 DNA is TGTGCCAGCAGTGGGGCGGGGGCCCAAGAGACCCAGTACTTC. Translated: CASSGAGAQETQYF.

V usage is TRBV5-4 and J usage is TRBJ1-4; 8 bases are shared with TRBD1. Germline V gene data show CDR1 as SGHNT and CDR2 as YYREEE (reference sequence). Germline trimming cut 4 bases from V and 4 bases from J; bases unmatched to any gene: 12. CDR3 length: 17 amino acids. The CDR3 coding sequence is TGTGCCAGCAGCCTGAGTCCAGACAGGGGCGGTAATGAAAAACTGTTTTTT. Translated: CASSLSPDRGGNEKLFF.

V is TRBV4-2 and J is TRBJ2-1; the match to TRBD2 covers 8 bases. Germline V lookup: CDR1 LGHNA, CDR2 YNFKEQ. J lost 8 bases, V lost 1 base, and 7 bases had no gene match. This CDR3 is built from 15 residues. DNA for the CDR3: TGTGCCAGCAGCCAAGCAACAGCGGGAGTGGATGAGCAGTTCTTC. It translates to CASSQATAGVDEQFF.

J is TRBJ1-1 and V is TRBV24-1; a possible D gene is TRBD1 (6 bases). The germline V gene encodes CDR1 KGHDR and CDR2 SFDVKD. The germline V and J ends were trimmed by 11 bases and 4 bases, with 19 bases remaining between them. The CDR3 has 14 residues. CDR3 sequence: CASRYFQGRTEAFF. CDR3 DNA sequence: TGTGCCAGCCGCTACTTTCAGGGGCGCACTGAAGCTTTCTTT.